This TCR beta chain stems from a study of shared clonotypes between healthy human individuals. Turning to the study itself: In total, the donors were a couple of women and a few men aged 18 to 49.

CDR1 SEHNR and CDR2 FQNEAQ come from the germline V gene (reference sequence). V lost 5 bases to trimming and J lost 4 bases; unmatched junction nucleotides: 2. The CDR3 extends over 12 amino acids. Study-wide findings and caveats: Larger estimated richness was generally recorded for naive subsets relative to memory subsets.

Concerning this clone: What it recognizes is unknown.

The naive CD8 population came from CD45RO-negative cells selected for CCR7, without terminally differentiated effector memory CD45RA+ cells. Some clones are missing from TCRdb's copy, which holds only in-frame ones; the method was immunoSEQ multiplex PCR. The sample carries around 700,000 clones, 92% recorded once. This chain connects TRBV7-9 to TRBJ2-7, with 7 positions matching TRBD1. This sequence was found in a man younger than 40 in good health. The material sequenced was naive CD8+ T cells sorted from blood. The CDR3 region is CASSTGQYEQYF. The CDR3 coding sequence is TGTGCCAGCAGCACGGGACAGTACGAGCAGTACTTC.